Given below is one T cell receptor beta chain in context. Some clones are missing from TCRdb's copy, which holds only in-frame ones; the method was immunoSEQ multiplex PCR. The profile shows roughly 230,000 clones, approximately 84% of them singletons. Germline lookup yields CDR1 SGHRS and CDR2 YFSETQ. The CDR3 runs to 14 residues. Trimming stripped 4 bases from V and 0 bases from J, with 10 bases between. The data were obtained in a study of blood T cell repertoires in COVID-19. Study context: The United States, Italy and Spain provided the acute and convalescent COVID-19 samples.

The sequenced sample consisted of peripheral blood. The chain carries TRBV5-1 and TRBJ1-1; maybe TRBD1 (6 bases). This sequence originates from a man over 45 with active or convalescent COVID-19. DNA for the CDR3: TGCGCCAGCAGCACTACAGGGTTGAACACTGAAGCTTTCTTT. Its protein is CASSTTGLNTEAFF. The full variable domain, its missing parts supplied by reference TRBV5-1 and TRBJ1-1, is KAGVTQTPRYLIKTRGQQVTLSCSPISGHRSVSWYQQTPGQGLQFLFEYFSETQRNKGNFPGRFSGRQFSNSRSEMNVSTLELGDSALYLCASSTTGLNTEAFFGQGTRLTVV.